Below, 12 T cell receptor beta chains from the same sample are listed, as sequenced in a study of shared clonotypes between healthy human individuals. The data were produced by immunoSEQ multiplex PCR, yet TCRdb's version contains in-frame clones alone and is incomplete. The table has approximately 940,000 clones, less than 85% seen once. Sequencing was carried out using memory CD4+ T cells sorted from blood. Subset noted: CD45RA-negative fraction. Source of these receptors: a young man in good health.

This clone was seen once. The same CDR3 is also encoded by other DNA sequences in this sample. The rearrangement uses TRBV10-1 and TRBJ1-1; D gene unclear. The CDR3 contains 14 residues. CDR1 and CDR2 from the germline V gene are WNHNN and SYGVQD (reference sequence). Trimming shortened V by 3 bases and J by 1 base, and 9 bases separated the two germline ends. The CDR3 loop is CASSESGRNTEAFF. As DNA, the CDR3 is TGCGCCAGCAGTGAATCGGGGAGGAACACTGAAGCTTTCTTT.

The chain is built from TRBV25-1 and TRBJ1-1; no definite D call. Germline CDR1 and CDR2: MGHDK and SYGVNS. The ends were cut back, 9 bases at V and 0 bases at J, with 11 bases in the middle. The length of the CDR3 is 13 residues. The chain's CDR3 is CASMRDMNTEAFF. The DNA for the CDR3 is TGTGCCAGTATGAGAGACATGAACACTGAAGCTTTCTTT.

V is TRBV9 and J is TRBJ1-2; unclear D gene. Trimming took 4 bases from V and 8 from J, leaving 15 bases between them. The CDR3 sequence is 13 residues long. Germline assignment: CDR1 SGDLS and CDR2 YYNGEE. The CDR3 nucleotides read TGTGCCAGCAGCATCCGAGAGGACCGGGGCTACACCTTC. Protein product: CASSIREDRGYTF.

The chain links TRBV5-4 to TRBJ2-5; TRBD1 might be the D (5 bases). The J call could be wrong; TRBJ2-7 is a better fit for the DNA end. Germline lookup yields CDR1 SGHNT and CDR2 YYREEE (reference sequence). CDR3 size: 12 residues. The CDR3 DNA reads TGTGCCAGCAGCCGAACAGGCTACGAGCAGTACTTC. Its translation: CASSRTGYEQYF.

V is TRBV18 and J is TRBJ2-3, with D unresolved. The V end lost 1 base, the J end lost 2 bases, and 7 bases lay between the germline ends. The germline V gene encodes CDR1 KGHSH and CDR2 LQKENI. This CDR3 spans 14 amino acids. The CDR3 DNA reads TGTGCCAGCTCACCACAAAGCCCCACAGATACGCAGTATTTT. Translated: CASSPQSPTDTQYF.

V gene TRBV25-1 combines with J gene TRBJ2-5; TRBD2 matches at 12 bases. Trimming cost V 10 bases and J 4 bases; bases outside gene matches: 10. The germline V gene has CDR1 MGHDK and CDR2 SYGVNS. The CDR3 is 15 residues long. This CDR3 is CATEAASGGAETQYF. The CDR3 DNA follows: TGTGCCACCGAAGCGGCTAGCGGGGGGGCAGAGACCCAGTACTTC.

The rearrangement links TRBV7-6 to TRBJ2-3; D is ambiguous. Germline CDR1 SGHVS, CDR2 FNYEAQ. This CDR3 has 13 amino acids. V lost 2 bases and J 3 bases, leaving 6 bases between the germline ends. CDR3 region: CASSLSLTDTQYF. The CDR3 DNA is TGTGCCAGCAGCTTATCACTAACAGATACGCAGTATTTT.

V is TRBV5-1 and J is TRBJ2-1, with 11 bases that match TRBD2. V lost 4 bases to trimming and J lost 4 bases; unmatched junction nucleotides: 7. The CDR3 covers 16 residues. The germline V gene has CDR1 SGHRS and CDR2 YFSETQ. CDR3 DNA sequence: TGCGCCAGCAGCCCACTTACTAGCGGGGGTTACAATGAGCAGTTCTTC. It yields the protein CASSPLTSGGYNEQFF.

V usage is TRBV21-1 and J usage is TRBJ1-5. TRBV21-1 is classified as a pseudogene. This CDR3 region has 14 residues. CDR3 in amino acids: CASNQFYSNQPQHF. In nucleotides, the CDR3 is TGTGCCAGCAATCAGTTCTATAGCAATCAGCCCCAGCATTTT.

This clone has only a few counts. The gene calls are TRBV7-6 and TRBJ2-3; 8 bases agree with TRBD2. Per germline, CDR1 SGHVS and CDR2 FNYEAQ. This CDR3 region has 17 residues. The V gene end was trimmed by 5 bases and the J gene end by 2 bases; junction bases not matched to a gene: 12. CDR3 in amino acids: CASSPLGSGGTTDTQYF. Written as DNA, the CDR3 is TGTGCCAGCAGCCCCCTCGGGAGCGGGGGTACCACAGATACGCAGTATTTT.

V is TRBV6-1 and J is TRBJ2-7, with D uncertain. Deletions cut 5 bases from V and 3 bases from J, with 14 bases between. Germline CDR1 and CDR2: MNHNS and SASEGT. The length of the CDR3 is 14 residues. Here the CDR3 reads CASSYSSGGYEQYF. In nucleotides, the CDR3 is TGTGCCAGCAGTTATAGTTCGGGCGGCTACGAGCAGTACTTC.

This chain uses TRBV6-1 with TRBJ2-2, with D perhaps TRBD1 (5 bases). This CDR3 has 14 amino acids. The germline CDR1 and CDR2 sequences are MNHNS and SASEGT. V lost 6 bases, J lost 2 bases, and 10 bases lay in between. CDR3 region: CASSLTENTGELFF. The DNA for the CDR3 is TGTGCCAGCAGCTTGACAGAAAACACCGGGGAGCTGTTTTTT.